This T cell receptor beta chain appears in the sequencing data of a study of blood T cell repertoires in COVID-19. Study overall: PBMCs, B-cell-depleted T cells, or T cells were the source of the cDNA or gDNA that made up the material.

Sequencing was performed with immunoSEQ multiplex PCR; in TCRdb, only in-frame clones are kept and a portion is missing. The repertoire holds 70,000 to 90,000 clones, with around nine tenths as singletons. Trimming cost V 2 bases and J 2 bases, with 6 bases left between them. Germline loops: CDR1 WSHSY, CDR2 SAAADI. The CDR3 runs to 13 residues. The receptor comes from a man aged 60 to 75 with acute or convalescent COVID-19. The sample taken for sequencing was peripheral blood. The chain joins TRBV10-2 to TRBJ1-1; D gene ambiguous. The DNA of the CDR3 is TGCGCCAGCAGTGAGAACGGTAACACTGAAGCTTTCTTT. Translated, it gives CASSENGNTEAFF.